This T cell receptor (beta chain) appears in the sequencing data of a study of kidney transplant recipient with SARS-CoV-2 infection. CDR3 length: 17 residues. CDR1 and CDR2 (germline): MNHEY, SVGAGI. V lost 4 bases to trimming and J lost 4 bases, with 22 bases between them. This clonotype was found many times. TCRdb re-called the reads with MiXCR, one entry per CDR3 protein. Here the sample spans approximately 240,000 distinct CDR3 sequences, about 30% being singletons. The TCR comes from a male patient between 25 and 40 years old who had COVID-19 and was a kidney transplant recipient. The graft donor may be the source of some T cells. Sequencing was performed on a blood sample, taken at baseline and between days 110 and 120 from a kidney transplant recipient. The rearrangement uses TRBV6-5 and TRBJ1-2; D ambiguous. The CDR3 bases are TGTGCCAGCAGTTCGTTAGTGGAATGTAGAAAGACCTATGGCTACACCTTC. Translated, it gives CASSSLVECRKTYGYTF.